This TCR beta chain was identified during a study of T cells expressing NK-cell markers. Overall study: Sorted CD3+CD56-NKG2C+, CD3+CD56+NKG2C- and CD3+CD56+NKG2C+ T cells were the source of the TCR beta repertoires.

TCRdb re-called the 5' RACE reads and gives one entry per CDR3 protein, without DNA. Seen in this sample are about 380,000 distinct CDR3 sequences; the ten most common clones hold roughly 5.2%. The CDR3 contains 15 residues. Germline-derived CDR1 and CDR2 are SGHRS and YFSETQ. About this clonotype: The antigen remains undetermined.

Regarding the study as a whole: Similarly, these clonotypes led the CD3+CD56-NKG2C+ fraction as well in four donors. A range of about 1.0-7.0% of CD8+ T cells consisted of dominant NKG2C+ clonotypes in several donors.

This sequence was found in a man aged 18 to 69 in good health. Sequenced: blood T cells: a sorted CD56 or NKG2C T cell subset, CD4+ or CD8+ T cells, or bulk PBMC T cells (not recorded which). J is TRBJ2-3 and V is TRBV5-1; TCRdb calls TRBD1, which cannot be checked without DNA. The CDR3 reads CASSSGQHTSDTQYF.